The 3 T cell receptor beta chains in this list originate from one sample, sequenced in a study of T cell responses to AZD1222 COVID-19 vaccine. Only in-frame clones appear in the TCRdb table, and some are missing; sequencing was by immunoSEQ multiplex PCR. This sample has approximately 150,000 clones; approximately 89% occur once, and the top ten carry roughly 3.5%. The source material was peripheral blood, sampled on day 0 of MenACWY control vaccination. The receptor set was obtained from an adult in good health.

The chain recombines TRBV7-2 with TRBJ2-7; possibly TRBD1 or TRBD2 for D (6 bases each). V dropped 1 base and J dropped 5 bases, with 12 bases sitting between them. The CDR3 has 14 amino acids. Germline V gene data show CDR1 as SGHTA and CDR2 as FQGNSA. For the CDR3, the DNA is TGTGCCAGCAGCTTAGGCAGGGGAGGCGACGAGCAGTACTTC. It codes for CASSLGRGGDEQYF.

In its sample, this clone was seen a few times. The V call is TRBV15, the J call TRBJ2-2; D may correspond to TRBD1 or TRBD2 (6 bases each). V was shortened by 0 bases and J by 7 bases, with 12 bases between the two germline ends. From germline, CDR1 is LNHNV and CDR2 YYDKDF (reference sequence). CDR3 length equals 15 residues. The chain's CDR3 is CATSRDLGGDGELFF. The DNA of the CDR3 is TGTGCCACCAGCAGAGATTTGGGGGGCGACGGGGAGCTGTTTTTT.

The CDR3 loop is CASSFRGKREKLFF. CDR3 nucleotides: TGTGCCAGCAGCTTTCGGGGGAAGCGAGAAAAACTGTTTTTT. V is TRBV5-6 and J is TRBJ1-4; TRBD1 is a possible D gene (5 bases). V lost 2 bases and J lost 8, with 13 bases in between. The CDR3 is 14 residues long. Per the germline V gene, CDR1 is SGHDT and CDR2 is YYEEEE.